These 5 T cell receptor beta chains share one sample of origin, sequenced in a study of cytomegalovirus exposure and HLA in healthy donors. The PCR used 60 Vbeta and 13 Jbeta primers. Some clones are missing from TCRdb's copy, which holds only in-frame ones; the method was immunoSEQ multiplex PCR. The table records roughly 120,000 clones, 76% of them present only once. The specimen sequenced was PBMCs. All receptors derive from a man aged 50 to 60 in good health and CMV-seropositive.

The CDR3 coding sequence is TGCGCCAGCAGTTCAGGCACAGATACGCAGTATTTT. Amino acids: CASSSGTDTQYF. The chain combines TRBV5-1 with TRBJ2-3; D unresolved. V was pared by 5 bases and J by 1 base, with 5 bases between. This CDR3 region has 12 residues. Germline V gene data show CDR1 as SGHRS and CDR2 as YFSETQ. Full variable domain (rest looked up from reference TRBV5-1 and TRBJ2-3): KAGVTQTPRYLIKTRGQQVTLSCSPISGHRSVSWYQQTPGQGLQFLFEYFSETQRNKGNFPGRFSGRQFSNSRSEMNVSTLELGDSALYLCASSSGTDTQYFGPGTRLTVL.

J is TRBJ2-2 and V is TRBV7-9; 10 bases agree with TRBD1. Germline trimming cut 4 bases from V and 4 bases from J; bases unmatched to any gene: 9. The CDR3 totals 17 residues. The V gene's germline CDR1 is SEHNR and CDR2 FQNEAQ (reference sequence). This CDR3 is CASSSTRDRGITGELFF. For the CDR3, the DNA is TGTGCCAGCAGCTCAACCCGGGACAGGGGTATCACCGGGGAGCTGTTTTTT.

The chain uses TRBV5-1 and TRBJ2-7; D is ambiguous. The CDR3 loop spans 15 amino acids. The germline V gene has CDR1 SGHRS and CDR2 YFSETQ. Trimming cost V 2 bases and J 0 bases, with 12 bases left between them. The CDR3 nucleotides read TGCGCCAGCAGCTTCATGAGCGAGAGCTCCTACGAGCAGTACTTC. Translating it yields CASSFMSESSYEQYF.

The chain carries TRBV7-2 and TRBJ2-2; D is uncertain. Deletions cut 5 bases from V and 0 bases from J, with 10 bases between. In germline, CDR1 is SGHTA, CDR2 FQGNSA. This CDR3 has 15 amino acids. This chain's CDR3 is CASSPTLANTGELFF. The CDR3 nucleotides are TGTGCCAGCAGCCCGACACTTGCGAACACCGGGGAGCTGTTTTTT.

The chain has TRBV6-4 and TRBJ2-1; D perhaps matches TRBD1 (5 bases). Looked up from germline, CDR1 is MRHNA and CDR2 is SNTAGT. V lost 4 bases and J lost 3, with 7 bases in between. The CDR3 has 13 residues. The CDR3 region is CASSGGSYNEQFF. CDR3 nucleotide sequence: TGTGCCAGCAGTGGGGGCAGCTACAATGAGCAGTTCTTC.